By frequency in the sample, the clone carrying this TCR beta chain is medium-sized. Time point described: sample taken at primary tumor resection. The donors comprised approximately 75 untreated early-stage non-small cell lung cancer patients. TCRdb reanalysed the 5' RACE reads using MiXCR and keeps one entry per CDR3 protein. The data hold about 3,000 distinct CDR3 sequences, with 2.5% to 3.5% observed a single time. These data originate in a study of spatial heterogeneity in lung cancer. The CDR3 consists of 16 residues. Germline-derived CDR1 and CDR2 are KGHSH and LQKENI. The ends lost 3 bases at V and 1 base at J; junction bases unmatched: 8.

The sequencing here drew on normal lung tissue next to the tumor, taken at surgery. The chain uses TRBV18 and TRBJ1-1, with TRBD1 matching over 7 bases. This receptor was identified in a male donor with early-stage non-small cell lung cancer. CDR3 protein: CASSPVQGQPNTEAFF. In DNA, the CDR3 is TGTGCCAGCTCACCCGTACAGGGACAGCCGAACACTGAAGCTTTCTTT.